This T cell receptor beta chain was recovered during a study of blood T cells in healthy people across ages. This clonotype occurred a few times. Its specificity is unknown. The authors ran a second PCR of 7 to 11 cycles using a sample-barcoded 5' primer and a J-beta primer mix. A tag from a template-switch adaptor with 12 random nucleotides marked each cDNA molecule. TCRdb reprocessed the 5' RACE reads with MiXCR, giving one entry per CDR3 protein. The repertoire holds roughly 1,100,000 distinct CDR3 sequences, with roughly 24% as singletons. General study results and limits: TCR beta diversity tracked closely with naive T cell percentage.

These data were also reused for a study on T cells of mothers and their children. That study adds: The donor cohort consisted of a few healthy Caucasian mothers and their six children. According to the study, all extracted RNA entered cDNA synthesis at around 1.4 ug per 15 ul.

This TCR derives from a girl aged 2 to 9 in good health. The sequenced sample consisted of blood.

The CDR3: CASRDQDMKQFF. The CDR3 bases are TGTGCCAGCAGAGACCAGGATATGAAGCAGTTCTTC. The V gene is TRBV2, the J gene TRBJ2-1; D is unresolved. The CDR3 consists of 12 residues. The V gene's germline CDR1 is SNHLY and CDR2 FYNNEI. The V and J ends lost 6 bases and 11 bases respectively, with 14 bases between them.